The 10 T cell receptor beta chains presented below share a single source sample, sequenced in a study of T-cell reconstitution after alpha-beta-depleted transplantation in children. TCRbeta library preparation incorporated unique molecular identifiers. Via MiXCR, TCRdb re-called the PCR reads, giving one row per CDR3 protein. The top ten hold nearly 5.5% of the sample, which has fewer than 550,000 distinct CDR3 sequences, about 11% seen once. Sequences were derived from PBMCs from the stem cell graft donor, sampled from the stem cell graft. The source of these receptors is a human donor who donated a stem cell graft to a child with acute myeloid leukemia.

This clonotype occurred a few times. The CDR3 region has the DNA TGCAGTGCTAGAGATTTTACCCGGTTGGGGGTTGGCACCGGGGAGCTGTTTTTT. Translation gives CSARDFTRLGVGTGELFF. The V and J genes are TRBV20-1 and TRBJ2-2; the D call may be TRBD1 or TRBD2 (5 bases each). Looked up from germline, CDR1 is DFQATT and CDR2 is SNEGSKA (reference sequence). The CDR3 consists of 18 residues. Trimming left V 0 bases short and J 4 bases short, with 21 bases between.

This clonotype has only a few counts. The chain joins TRBV5-1 to TRBJ2-3, with 7 bases lining up with TRBD2. CDR3 length equals 14 residues. From germline, CDR1 is SGHRS and CDR2 YFSETQ. The V segment lost 3 bases and the J segment 2 bases; nucleotides outside the gene matches: 3. CDR3 sequence reads: CASSSSGNTDTQYF. The DNA for the CDR3 is TGCGCCAGCAGCTCTAGCGGAAACACAGATACGCAGTATTTT.

CDR3 DNA sequence: TGTGCCATCAGGAAGGAGGGGGCCGGTGTCGTGCAGTTCTTC. Amino acids: CAIRKEGAGVVQFF. The V gene is TRBV10-3, the J gene TRBJ2-1; possible D gene TRBD1, 7 bases. CDR1 and CDR2 (germline): ENHRY, SYGVKD. The CDR3 contains 14 residues. V was pared by 6 bases and J by 12 bases, with 21 bases between.

The gene calls are TRBV15 and TRBJ2-5, with D perhaps TRBD1 (5 bases). Trimming pared 2 bases from V and 0 bases from J, leaving 7 bases between. The CDR3 length is 14 residues. The germline V gene has CDR1 LNHNV and CDR2 YYDKDF (reference sequence). The CDR3 protein is CATSRQGYQETQYF. Written as DNA, the CDR3 is TGTGCCACCAGCAGACAGGGATACCAAGAGACCCAGTACTTC.

This clonotype has only a few counts. The chain links TRBV29-1 to TRBJ1-1; no clear D gene. The CDR3 is 14 amino acids. Per germline, CDR1 SQVTM and CDR2 ANQGSEA. Between the trimmed V and J ends, which lost 4 bases and 3 bases, there was a span of 15 bases. CDR3 sequence reads: CSVVWRPLDTEAFF. DNA of the CDR3: TGCAGCGTTGTTTGGAGGCCCTTAGACACTGAAGCTTTCTTT.

As to this clonotype: No conserved phenylalanine or tryptophan ends this CDR3, so it is likely a read error. The V gene is TRBV4-1, the J gene TRBJ1-1; D ambiguous. The length of the CDR3 is 13 residues. Germline loops: CDR1 MGHRA, CDR2 YSYEKL. Trimming took off 1 base at V and 1 base at J, with 4 bases between the two ends. As DNA, the CDR3 is TGCGCCAGCAGCCAAGGACAGAACACTGAAGCTTTCTCT. Amino acids: CASSQGQNTEAFS.

In this sample, this clonotype turned up a few times. V usage is TRBV7-2 and J usage is TRBJ2-1; D is perhaps TRBD1 (6 bases). The CDR3 consists of 16 residues. V lost 1 base and J lost 4, with 14 bases in between. Per germline, CDR1 SGHTA and CDR2 FQGNSA. CDR3 sequence (DNA): TGTGCCAGCAGCTTAGGGGGGCAGGGCGGATACAATGAGCAGTTCTTC. As protein: CASSLGGQGGYNEQFF.

This clonotype has a handful of counts. The chain employs TRBV12-3 or TRBV12-4 and TRBJ2-3; 12 bases map to TRBD2. V trimming: 7 bases; J trimming: 1 base; junction bases outside the gene matches: 12. CDR3 length: 18 amino acids. Written as DNA, the CDR3 is TGTGCCAGCAACTCCCGGGGGGGACTAGCGGGCGGCACAGATACGCAGTATTTT. Its protein is CASNSRGGLAGGTDTQYF.

The chain has TRBV3-1 and TRBJ2-2, with TRBD2 matching over 12 bases. This CDR3 has 15 amino acids. Germline V CDR1 and CDR2: LGHDT, YNNKEL (reference sequence). The junction had 3 bases not matched to a gene; V was cut back by 6 bases and J by 4 bases. The CDR3 DNA reads TGTGCCAGCAGGTCACTAGCGGGGGGCACCGGGGAGCTGTTTTTT. The encoded protein is CASRSLAGGTGELFF.

The chain employs TRBV4-1 and TRBJ2-3; D remains unclear. This CDR3 region has 15 residues. CDR1 MGHRA and CDR2 YSYEKL come from the germline V gene. Trimming cost V 4 bases and J 6 bases, with 17 bases left between them. CDR3 residues: CASSPTSLSADTQYF. CDR3 coding DNA: TGCGCCAGCAGCCCCACGTCTTTATCCGCGGATACGCAGTATTTT.